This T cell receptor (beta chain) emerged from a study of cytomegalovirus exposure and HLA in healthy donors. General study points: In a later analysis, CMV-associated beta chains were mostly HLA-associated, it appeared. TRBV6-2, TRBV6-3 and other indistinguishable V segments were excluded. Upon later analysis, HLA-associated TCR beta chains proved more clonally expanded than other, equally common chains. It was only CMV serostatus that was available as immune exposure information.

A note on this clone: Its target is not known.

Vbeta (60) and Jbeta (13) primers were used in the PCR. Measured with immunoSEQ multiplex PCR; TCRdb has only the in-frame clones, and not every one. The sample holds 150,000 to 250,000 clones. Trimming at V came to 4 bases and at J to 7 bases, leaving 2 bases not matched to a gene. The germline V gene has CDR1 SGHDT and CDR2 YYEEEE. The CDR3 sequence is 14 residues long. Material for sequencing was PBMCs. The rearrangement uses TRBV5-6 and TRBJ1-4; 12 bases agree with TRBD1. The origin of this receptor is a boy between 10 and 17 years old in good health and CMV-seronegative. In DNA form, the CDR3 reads TGTGCCAGCAGCCGGGACAGGGGGCTTGAAAAACTGTTTTTT. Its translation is CASSRDRGLEKLFF. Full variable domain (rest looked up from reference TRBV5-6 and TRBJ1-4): DAGVTQSPTHLIKTRGQQVTLRCSPKSGHDTVSWYQQALGQGPQFIFQYYEEEERQRGNFPDRFSGHQFPNYSSELNVNALLLGDSALYLCASSRDRGLEKLFFGSGTQLSVL.